The 14 T cell receptor beta chains presented below share a single source sample, sequenced in a study of beta chain features in type 1 diabetes. Study-wide findings and caveats: Type 1 diabetes patients showed a moderate but significant shortening of TCRB CDR3s in all four CD4+ subsets.

Which antigens these TCRs recognize remains unknown. Reverse transcription of all isolated RNA meant that expressed TCRB transcripts were sequenced. TCRdb's copy holds only in-frame clones and misses some; the assay was immunoSEQ multiplex PCR. The sample consists of over 300,000 clones, about a tenth of them appearing once. The sample consisted of central memory CD4+ T cells from blood. These receptor sequences come from a man aged 30 to 39 with type 1 diabetes.

In its sample, this clone was seen a few times. The gene calls are TRBV19 and TRBJ2-7, with D tentatively TRBD1 or TRBD2 (5 bases each). Between the trimmed V and J ends, which lost 6 bases and 7 bases, there was a span of 13 bases. Germline V CDR1 and CDR2: LNHDA, SQIVND (reference sequence). The CDR3 runs to 12 residues. The CDR3 nucleotides are TGTGCCAGTAGGAGGGGCCTGGGGGAGCAGTACTTC. It encodes CASRRGLGEQYF.

The chain couples TRBV7-8 to TRBJ2-2; D is perhaps TRBD2 (6 bases). The CDR3 loop spans 15 amino acids. Germline CDR1 and CDR2: SGHVS and FQNEAQ. V gave up 2 bases and J gave up 0 bases, with 7 bases separating them. The CDR3 nucleotides read TGTGCCAGCAGCTTAACGGGGGCGAACACCGGGGAGCTGTTTTTT. It encodes CASSLTGANTGELFF.

This clone has just a few counts. This chain joins TRBV10-3 and TRBJ2-5; D gene ambiguous. The CDR3 covers 13 residues. Trimming took 10 bases from V and 4 from J, leaving 16 bases between them. CDR1 ENHRY and CDR2 SYGVKD come from the germline V gene. DNA for the CDR3: TGTGCCAGCATGCGGAATATCGGAGAGACCCAGTACTTC. Translating it yields CASMRNIGETQYF.

This rearrangement joins TRBV5-1 to TRBJ2-1; 7 positions match TRBD2. Germline-derived CDR1 and CDR2 are SGHRS and YFSETQ. This CDR3 is built from 13 residues. The junction had 4 bases not matched to a gene; V was cut back by 5 bases and J by 5 bases. The CDR3 DNA is TGCGCCAGCAGGCGGGCGGGGGACAATGAGCAGTTCTTC. This sequence encodes CASRRAGDNEQFF.

The CDR3 DNA reads as TGTGCCAGCAGTTTGGAGGGTAACTATGGCTACACCTTC. It translates to CASSLEGNYGYTF. The rearrangement uses TRBV28 and TRBJ1-2; D is undetermined. Germline-derived CDR1 and CDR2 are MDHEN and SYDVKM. Trimming stripped 3 bases from V and 1 base from J, with 6 bases between. The CDR3 has 13 amino acids.

This clone was counted only a few times. J is TRBJ2-2 and V is TRBV5-1, with 10 bases that match TRBD2. The CDR3 has 17 residues. V shed 0 bases and J 3 bases; nucleotides not matched to a gene: 5. Germline V gene sequence: CDR1 SGHRS, CDR2 YFSETQ. CDR3 loop: CASSLVLAGDYTGELFF. In DNA, the CDR3 is TGCGCCAGCAGCTTGGTTCTAGCGGGGGACTACACCGGGGAGCTGTTTTTT. Filled out from reference TRBV5-1 and TRBJ2-2, the complete variable domain reads KAGVTQTPRYLIKTRGQQVTLSCSPISGHRSVSWYQQTPGQGLQFLFEYFSETQRNKGNFPGRFSGRQFSNSRSEMNVSTLELGDSALYLCASSLVLAGDYTGELFFGEGSRLTVL.

V and J are TRBV2 and TRBJ2-7; 7 positions agree with TRBD1. The CDR3 has 13 residues. Germline V gene sequence: CDR1 SNHLY, CDR2 FYNNEI. After removal of 4 bases from V and 6 bases from J, the junction contained 6 bases not matched to a gene. CDR3 region: CASSGDRVGEQYF. The CDR3 DNA follows: TGTGCCAGCAGTGGAGACAGGGTAGGCGAGCAGTACTTC.

This clone was seen a few times. The V and J genes are TRBV11-2 and TRBJ2-5, with no clear D. Germline CDR1 and CDR2: SGHAT and FQNNGV. V dropped 5 bases and J dropped 5 bases, with 12 bases sitting between them. CDR3 size: 13 residues. The CDR3 DNA is TGTGCCAGCAGCCGAGCCTACGGGGAGACCCAGTACTTC. The encoded protein is CASSRAYGETQYF.

This clone was seen a few times. The CDR3 sequence: CAWTHRAGYNEQFF. In DNA form, the CDR3 reads TGTGCCTGGACCCACAGGGCAGGGTACAATGAGCAGTTCTTC. This chain connects TRBV30 to TRBJ2-1, with a possible D match to TRBD1 (6 bases). The CDR3 extends over 14 amino acids. Germline V gives CDR1 GTSNPN, CDR2 SVGIG (reference sequence). V lost 4 bases, J lost 4 bases, and 14 bases lay in between.

The chain joins TRBV28 to TRBJ1-2, with 7 nucleotides matching TRBD1. This CDR3 is built from 14 residues. The V gene end was trimmed by 5 bases and the J gene end by 8 bases; junction bases not matched to a gene: 11. The germline V gene has CDR1 MDHEN and CDR2 SYDVKM. In DNA, the CDR3 is TGTGCCAGCAGTGAATTCGACAGGGAATACGGCTACACCTTC. This gives the protein CASSEFDREYGYTF.

The chain couples TRBV9 to TRBJ2-3; maybe TRBD1 (6 bases). This CDR3 has 16 residues. Germline loops: CDR1 SGDLS, CDR2 YYNGEE. Trimming took off 0 bases at V and 2 bases at J, with 13 bases between the two ends. The CDR3 spells CASSVGQGRITDTQYF. CDR3 DNA sequence: TGTGCCAGCAGCGTAGGGCAGGGGAGAATCACAGATACGCAGTATTTT.

The V and J genes are TRBV6-5 and TRBJ2-2; tentatively, D is TRBD2 (6 bases). Trimming removed 5 bases at V and 6 bases at J, with 10 bases between. Germline V gene sequence: CDR1 MNHEY, CDR2 SVGAGI. The CDR3 totals 13 residues. The CDR3 DNA reads as TGTGCCAGCAGTGAGGGACTCCCCGGGGAGCTGTTTTTT. It specifies CASSEGLPGELFF.

This clone was counted only a few times. J is TRBJ1-2 and V is TRBV5-6; no firm D call. The CDR3 is made up of 16 amino acids. The germline V gene encodes CDR1 SGHDT and CDR2 YYEEEE. Trimming removed 2 bases at V and 0 bases at J, with 14 bases between. CDR3 sequence (DNA): TGTGCCAGCAGCTTTAAGATAGCGGCGGCTAACTATGGCTACACCTTC. Protein sequence: CASSFKIAAANYGYTF. Supplemented by reference TRBV5-6 and TRBJ1-2, the full variable domain reads DAGVTQSPTHLIKTRGQQVTLRCSPKSGHDTVSWYQQALGQGPQFIFQYYEEEERQRGNFPDRFSGHQFPNYSSELNVNALLLGDSALYLCASSFKIAAANYGYTFGSGTRLTVV.

The V gene is TRBV5-6, the J gene TRBJ1-1; 9 nucleotides align to TRBD1. The germline V gene encodes CDR1 SGHDT and CDR2 YYEEEE. There are 14 residues in the CDR3. The junction had 9 bases not matched to a gene; V was cut back by 4 bases and J by 8 bases. Here the CDR3 reads CASSRGQGWREAFF. As DNA, the CDR3 is TGTGCCAGCAGCCGAGGACAGGGGTGGCGAGAAGCTTTCTTT.